The rows below give T cell receptor beta chains drawn from one sample of a study of T cell responses to AZD1222 COVID-19 vaccine. Sequenced by immunoSEQ multiplex PCR; TCRdb stores in-frame clones only, minus some. The sample lists 95,000 to 150,000 clones; 75% to 95% were seen once. The source material was peripheral blood, sampled 28 days after the second dose of the MenACWY control vaccine. These receptors came from an adult who received the MenACWY meningococcal vaccine as a control. Each CDR3 is given with its conserved first and last residue. The D gene is left open where the match is weak. A row's size may be missing; if present it is once, few, many or a size class.

d_call | clone_size | j_call | v_call | cdr3_nt | cdr3_aa
. | . | TRBJ1-3 | TRBV20-1 | TGCAGTGCTAGTATTGGGGGCAAGGCAAACACCATATATTTT | CSASIGGKANTIYF
. | . | TRBJ2-7 | TRBV9 | TGTGCCAGCAGCGTAGGCCCGGGGGCTTCGGCCCCAAACTTGCGGGAGCAGTACTTC | CASSVGPGASAPNLREQYF
TRBD2 | . | TRBJ2-7 | TRBV27 | TGTGCCAGCAGTTCGGGACTAGCGGTATACGAGCAGTACTTC | CASSSGLAVYEQYF
. | . | TRBJ2-3 | TRBV7-2 | TGTGCCAGCAGCACCCCGGGACTCCTCGATACGCAGTATTTT | CASSTPGLLDTQYF
. | . | TRBJ2-1 | TRBV7-9 | TGTGCCAGCAGCCTCACCGGCCCTACGGATGAGCAGTTCTTC | CASSLTGPTDEQFF
. | . | TRBJ2-6 | TRBV5-4 | TGTGCCAGCAGGTCTGGGGCCAACGTCCTGACTTTC | CASRSGANVLTF
TRBD1 | . | TRBJ1-6 | TRBV4-1 | TGCGCCAGCAGCCAGGAAGGACAGGGACATAATTCACCCCTCCACTTT | CASSQEGQGHNSPLHF
. | . | TRBJ1-6 | TRBV6-5 | TGTGCCAGCTTGGGGGAAACCTATAATTCACCCCTCCACTTT | CASLGETYNSPLHF
. | . | TRBJ2-5 | TRBV2 | TGTGCCAGCAGTGAACGGGCGATACCGATATCCCAGTACTTC | CASSERAIPISQYF
. | . | TRBJ1-6 | TRBV3-1/TRBV3-2 | TGTGCCAGCAGCGAGGAGGGGAGCTCCTATAATTCACCCCTCCACTTT | CASSEEGSSYNSPLHF
. | . | TRBJ2-5 | TRBV6-1 | TGTGCCAGCAGTGAGCGACGGGTGCGAGAGACCCAGTACTTC | CASSERRVRETQYF
. | . | TRBJ2-1 | TRBV19 | TGTGCCAGTGGGACTCACGATCCCTACAATGAGCAGTTCTTC | CASGTHDPYNEQFF
TRBD1 | . | TRBJ2-3 | TRBV18 | TGTGCCAGCTCACTGTCGACAGGGGGGGCAGATACGCAGTATTTT | CASSLSTGGADTQYF
. | . | TRBJ2-1 | TRBV6-2/TRBV6-3 | TGTGCCAGCAGTCACCTCGAAGTTAATGAGCAGTTCTTC | CASSHLEVNEQFF
TRBD2 | . | TRBJ2-7 | TRBV2 | TGTGCCAGCAGTGTAGCGAGCGGGAGAAGCTACGAGCAGTACTTC | CASSVASGRSYEQYF
. | . | TRBJ1-3 | TRBV6-5 | TGTGCCAGCGCCGGGACGTACTCTGGAAACACCATATATTTT | CASAGTYSGNTIYF
. | . | TRBJ2-1 | TRBV6-2/TRBV6-3 | TGTGCCAGCAGTTACTCGGGGTCCTACAATGAGCAGTTCTTC | CASSYSGSYNEQFF
TRBD2 | . | TRBJ2-2 | TRBV11-3 | TGTGCCAGCAGCTTAGAGAGCGGGGGGGCTTGGACCGGGGAGCTGTTTTTT | CASSLESGGAWTGELFF
. | once | TRBJ2-3 | TRBV18 | TGTGCCAGCTCATCCTCTAGCACAGATACGCAGTATTTT | CASSSSSTDTQYF
TRBD1 | . | TRBJ2-5 | TRBV10-1 | TGCGCCAGCAGTAACAGACAGGGACAAGAGACCCAGTACTTC | CASSNRQGQETQYF
. | . | TRBJ2-1 | TRBV16 | TGTGCCAGCAGCCCCACGTTGTACAATGAGCAGTTCTTC | CASSPTLYNEQFF
. | . | TRBJ2-7 | TRBV25-1 | TGTGCCAGCAGTGAATATGGTTGGGACTCCTACGAGCAGTACTTC | CASSEYGWDSYEQYF
. | . | TRBJ2-7 | TRBV28 | TGTGCCAGCAGCTCCGCGGGTGGCTCCTACGAGCAGTACTTC | CASSSAGGSYEQYF
. | . | TRBJ1-3 | TRBV7-2 | TGTGCCAGCAGCTTAGGTCGGAATTCTGGAAACACCATATATTTT | CASSLGRNSGNTIYF
. | . | TRBJ2-6 | TRBV10-3 | TGTGCCATCAGTGAGTCGGGATCGACTGGGGCCAACGTCCTGACTTTC | CAISESGSTGANVLTF
. | once | TRBJ1-6 | TRBV5-1 | TGCGCCAGCAGCTTAAAAAATACGGGGAAAGGCTCACCCCTCCACTTT | CASSLKNTGKGSPLHF
TRBD1 | . | TRBJ1-6 | TRBV10-3 | TGTGCCATCACCTCGGGGACAGGCCCTAATTCACCCCTCCACTTT | CAITSGTGPNSPLHF